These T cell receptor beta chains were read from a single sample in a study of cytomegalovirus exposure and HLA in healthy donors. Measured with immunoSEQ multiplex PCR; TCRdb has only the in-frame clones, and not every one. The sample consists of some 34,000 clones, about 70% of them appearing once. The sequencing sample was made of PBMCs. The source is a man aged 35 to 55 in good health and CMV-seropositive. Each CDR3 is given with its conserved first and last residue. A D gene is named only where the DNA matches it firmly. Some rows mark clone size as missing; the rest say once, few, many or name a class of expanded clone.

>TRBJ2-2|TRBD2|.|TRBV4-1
CASSQETSGTNTGELFF
TGCGCCAGCAGCCAAGAAACTAGCGGGACGAACACCGGGGAGCTGTTTTTT
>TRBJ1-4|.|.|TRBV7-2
CASSSGSTNEKLFF
TGTGCCAGCAGCTCCGGGTCAACTAATGAAAAACTGTTTTTT
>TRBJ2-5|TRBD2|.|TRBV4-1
CASSPLRGGAGGTQYF
TGCGCCAGCAGCCCCCTACGCGGGGGGGCCGGTGGGACCCAGTACTTC
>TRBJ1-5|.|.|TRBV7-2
CASSKTGTGTGQPQHF
TGTGCCAGCAGCAAGACCGGGACTGGCACGGGCCAGCCCCAGCATTTT
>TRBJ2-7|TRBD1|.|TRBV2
CASSERSGGEQYF
TGTGCCAGCAGTGAAAGGTCAGGGGGCGAGCAGTACTTC
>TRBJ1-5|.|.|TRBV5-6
CASSSDRPQHF
TGTGCCAGCAGCTCGGACAGGCCCCAGCATTTT
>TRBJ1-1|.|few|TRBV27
CASATSTGESDTEAFF
TGTGCCAGCGCGACATCGACAGGAGAGAGCGACACTGAAGCTTTCTTT
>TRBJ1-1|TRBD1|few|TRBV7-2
CASSFRGQTKSEAFF
TGTGCCAGCAGCTTTAGGGGACAGACGAAGTCTGAAGCTTTCTTT
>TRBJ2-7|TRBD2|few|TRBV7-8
CASSLKRGGGYEQYF
TGTGCCAGCAGCTTAAAGCGGGGGGGCGGCTACGAGCAGTACTTC
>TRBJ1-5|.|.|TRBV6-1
CASRDWEVNQPQHF
TGTGCCAGCAGGGATTGGGAGGTCAATCAGCCCCAGCATTTT
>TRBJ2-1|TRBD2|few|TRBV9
CASSDSTVGTSGNNEQFF
TGTGCCAGCAGTGACAGCACGGTCGGGACTAGCGGTAACAATGAGCAGTTCTTC
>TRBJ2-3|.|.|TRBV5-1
CASSEGQKTSTDTQYF
TGCGCCAGCAGCGAAGGACAGAAAACTAGCACAGATACGCAGTATTTT
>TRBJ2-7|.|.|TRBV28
CASSFVAAYEQYF
TGTGCCAGCAGTTTCGTGGCGGCCTACGAGCAGTACTTC
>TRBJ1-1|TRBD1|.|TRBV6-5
CASSYVAGGEDTEAFF
TGTGCCAGCAGTTACGTGGCAGGGGGTGAGGACACTGAAGCTTTCTTT
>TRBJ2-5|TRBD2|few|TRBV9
CASSPGLAGATMETQYF
TGTGCCAGCAGCCCGGGACTAGCGGGGGCCACAATGGAGACCCAGTACTTC
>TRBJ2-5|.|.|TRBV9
CASSVARGETQYF
TGTGCCAGCAGCGTAGCCCGGGGGGAGACCCAGTACTTC
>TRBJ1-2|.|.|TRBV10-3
CASTSPPNYGYTF
TGTGCCTCTACCTCCCCCCCTAACTATGGCTACACCTTC
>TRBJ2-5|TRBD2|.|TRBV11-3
CASSPGLAGGQETQYF
TGTGCCAGCAGCCCCGGACTAGCGGGGGGGCAAGAGACCCAGTACTTC
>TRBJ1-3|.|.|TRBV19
CASSIVSAGTERNTIYF
TGTGCCAGTAGTATAGTCTCGGCAGGAACAGAGCGGAACACCATATATTTT
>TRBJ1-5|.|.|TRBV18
CASSPEGDQPQHF
TGTGCCAGCTCACCGGAGGGAGATCAGCCCCAGCATTTT
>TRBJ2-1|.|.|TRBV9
CASSVGQGLYTIF
TGTGCCAGCAGCGTAGGGCAGGGCCTTTACACGATCTTC
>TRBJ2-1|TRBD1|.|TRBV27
CASSLWGQIYNEQFF
TGTGCCAGCAGTTTGTGGGGACAGATCTACAATGAGCAGTTCTTC
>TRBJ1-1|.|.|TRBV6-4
CASSTRLGNMNTEAFF
TGTGCCAGCAGTACTAGATTGGGGAACATGAACACTGAAGCTTTCTTT
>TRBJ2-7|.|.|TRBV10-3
CAISDPRTISSYEQYF
TGTGCCATCAGTGACCCAAGGACTATTAGCTCCTACGAGCAGTACTTC
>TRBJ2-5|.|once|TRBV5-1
CASTDPSFAETQYF
TGCGCCAGCACCGACCCTAGCTTCGCGGAGACCCAGTACTTC
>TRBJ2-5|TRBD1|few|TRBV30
CAWSVHRGVTETQYF
TGTGCCTGGAGTGTACACAGGGGAGTTACGGAGACCCAGTACTTC
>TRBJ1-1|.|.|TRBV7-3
CASSLEVNTEAFF
TGTGCCAGCAGCTTAGAGGTGAACACTGAAGCTTTCTTT
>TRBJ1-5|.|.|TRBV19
CASSIQRQPQHF
TGTGCCAGTAGTATCCAGCGGCAGCCCCAGCATTTT
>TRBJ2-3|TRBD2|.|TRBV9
CASSVEGRGGTDTQYF
TGTGCCAGCAGCGTAGAGGGGCGGGGGGGCACAGATACGCAGTATTTT
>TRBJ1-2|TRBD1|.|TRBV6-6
CASSYSSPGQNYGYTF
TGTGCCAGCAGTTACTCTTCCCCGGGACAGAACTATGGCTACACCTTC
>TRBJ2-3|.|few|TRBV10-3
CAIRAGLAAQTDTQYF
TGTGCCATCAGGGCGGGGCTGGCAGCCCAGACAGATACGCAGTATTTT
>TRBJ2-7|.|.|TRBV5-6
CASSPRGAPYEQYF
TGTGCCAGCAGCCCCAGGGGGGCCCCCTACGAGCAGTACTTC
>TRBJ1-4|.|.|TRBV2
CASRLRTRSSEKLFF
TGTGCCAGCAGACTGAGGACACGGAGTAGTGAAAAACTGTTTTTT
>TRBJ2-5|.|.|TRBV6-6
CASSYPGLGQETQYF
TGTGCCAGCAGTTACCCCGGACTGGGGCAAGAGACCCAGTACTTC
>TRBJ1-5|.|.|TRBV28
CASSLWSGGAGQPQHF
TGTGCCAGCAGTTTATGGTCGGGAGGAGCGGGTCAGCCCCAGCATTTT
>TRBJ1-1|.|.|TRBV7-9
CATSQQAIKNTEAFF
TGTGCCACTTCCCAGCAGGCGATAAAGAACACTGAAGCTTTCTTT
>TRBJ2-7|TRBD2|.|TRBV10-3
CASLAGPSYEQYF
TGTGCCAGCCTAGCGGGACCATCCTACGAGCAGTACTTC
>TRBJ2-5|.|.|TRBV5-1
CASSPSGIQETQYF
TGCGCCAGCAGCCCTTCAGGTATCCAAGAGACCCAGTACTTC
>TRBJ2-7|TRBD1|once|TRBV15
CATSRGDRGGSYEQYF
TGTGCCACCAGCAGGGGGGACAGGGGAGGCTCCTACGAGCAGTACTTC
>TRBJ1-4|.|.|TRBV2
CASSGYTEKLFF
TGTGCCAGCAGTGGATACACAGAAAAACTGTTTTTT
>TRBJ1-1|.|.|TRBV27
CASSLFLGAVTEAFF
TGTGCCAGCAGTTTATTTCTGGGGGCGGTCACTGAAGCTTTCTTT
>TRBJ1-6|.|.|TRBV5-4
CASSLAEESPLHF
TGTGCCAGCAGCTTGGCCGAGGAATCACCCCTCCACTTT
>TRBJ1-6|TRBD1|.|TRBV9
CASSGGRGNSPLHF
TGTGCCAGCAGCGGAGGCAGGGGGAATTCACCCCTCCACTTT
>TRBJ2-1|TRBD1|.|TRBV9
CASSGAPGTGGWNEQFF
TGTGCCAGCAGCGGAGCCCCCGGGACAGGGGGTTGGAATGAGCAGTTCTTC
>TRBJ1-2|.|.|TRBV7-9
CASSPTTGNYGYTF
TGTGCCAGCAGCCCAACAACAGGGAACTATGGCTACACCTTC
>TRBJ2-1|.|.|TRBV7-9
CASSLASGGGGSAYNEQFF
TGTGCCAGCAGCTTAGCGTCGGGTGGTGGGGGGTCCGCCTACAATGAGCAGTTCTTC
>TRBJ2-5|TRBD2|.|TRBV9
CASSSSGGVRETQYF
TGTGCCAGCAGCTCTAGCGGGGGGGTAAGAGAGACCCAGTACTTC
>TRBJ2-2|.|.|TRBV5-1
CASDRVGAGELFF
TGCGCCAGCGACCGAGTGGGAGCCGGGGAGCTGTTTTTT
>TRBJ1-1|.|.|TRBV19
CASSPRGNTEAFF
TGTGCCAGTAGTCCCCGAGGGAACACTGAAGCTTTCTTT
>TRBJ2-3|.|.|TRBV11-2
CASSPRRTRGSTDTQYF
TGTGCCAGCAGCCCCCGTCGGACGCGGGGCAGCACAGATACGCAGTATTTT
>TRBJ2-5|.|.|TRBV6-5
CASGYAGTAQETQYF
TGTGCCAGCGGTTACGCGGGGACAGCCCAAGAGACCCAGTACTTC
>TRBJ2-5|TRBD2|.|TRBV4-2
CASSQATSGGLNQETQYF
TGTGCCAGCAGCCAAGCGACTAGCGGGGGCCTTAACCAAGAGACCCAGTACTTC
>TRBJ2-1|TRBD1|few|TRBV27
CASSSAGTGVYNEQFF
TGTGCCAGCAGTTCCGCCGGGACAGGGGTGTACAATGAGCAGTTCTTC